This TCR beta chain originates from a study of T cells expressing NK-cell markers. Study-wide background: Sorted CD3+CD56-NKG2C+, CD3+CD56+NKG2C+ and CD3+CD56+NKG2C- T cells supplied the TCR beta repertoires. Seven of the eight sequenced donors were classified as HCMV-seropositive, and one was classified as seronegative.

Overall study findings and caveats: These clonotypes also led the CD3+CD56-NKG2C+ fraction in a few donors. Of the CD8+ T cell pool in several donors, roughly 1.0-8% was accounted for by dominant NKG2C+ clonotypes.

The CDR3 has 14 residues. Germline values: CDR1 SGHRS, CDR2 YFSETQ. After re-calling the 5' RACE reads, TCRdb lists one entry per CDR3 protein, DNA absent. The repertoire table contains 300,000 to 500,000 distinct CDR3 sequences. Notes on this clonotype: Antigen: not known.

This receptor was taken from a woman aged 45 to 65 in good health. Input material: blood T cells: a sorted CD56 or NKG2C T cell subset, CD4+ or CD8+ T cells, or bulk PBMC T cells (not recorded which). The rearrangement links TRBV5-1 to TRBJ1-1. CDR3 residues: CASSQAGSRTEAFF.